This T cell receptor beta chain was found in a study of OX40 agonist ivuxolimab in advanced cancers. Study details: Each patient was given ivuxolimab into a vein every 2 weeks, at 0.01 to 10 mg/kg.

Patients were excluded for autoimmune disease history or systemic immunosuppression. Findings and caveats of the study: In the 0.1 to 3.0 mg/kg range, CD4+ and CD8+ blood T cells had expanded clonally by week 6.

TCRdb's table, derived via immunoSEQ multiplex PCR, lists solely in-frame clones and lacks some. In the table there are about 100,000 clones, roughly 90% of which are singletons. As for this clone: Its antigen is not identified.

V dropped 5 bases and J dropped 5 bases, with 18 bases sitting between them. The CDR3 loop spans 15 amino acids. Germline values: CDR1 MDHEN, CDR2 SYDVKM. The receptor was isolated from an adult with an advanced solid tumor such as melanoma, head and neck, liver or kidney cancer. The material was CD4+ or CD8+ T cells sorted from blood, obtained in a trial of the OX40 agonist ivuxolimab. The V call is TRBV28, the J call TRBJ1-2; D unresolved. DNA for the CDR3: TGTGCCAGCAGTCCCCCCGGCGGAGCTACTTATGGCTACACCTTC. Translating gives CASSPPGGATYGYTF.